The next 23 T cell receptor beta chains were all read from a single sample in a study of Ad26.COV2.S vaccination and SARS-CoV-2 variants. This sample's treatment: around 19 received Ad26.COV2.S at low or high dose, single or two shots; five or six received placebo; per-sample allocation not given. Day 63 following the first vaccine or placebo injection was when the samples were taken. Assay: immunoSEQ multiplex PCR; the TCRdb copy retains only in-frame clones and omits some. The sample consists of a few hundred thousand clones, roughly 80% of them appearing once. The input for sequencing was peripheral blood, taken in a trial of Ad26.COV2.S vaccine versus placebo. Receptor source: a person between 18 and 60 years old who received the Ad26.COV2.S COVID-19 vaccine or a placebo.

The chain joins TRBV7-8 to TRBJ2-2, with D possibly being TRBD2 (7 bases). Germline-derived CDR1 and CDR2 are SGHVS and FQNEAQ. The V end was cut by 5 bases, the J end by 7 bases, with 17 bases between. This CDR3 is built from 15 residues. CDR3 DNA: TGTGCCAGCAGCCCTATCGGGGGGCAAATCGGGGAGCTGTTTTTT. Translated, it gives CASSPIGGQIGELFF.

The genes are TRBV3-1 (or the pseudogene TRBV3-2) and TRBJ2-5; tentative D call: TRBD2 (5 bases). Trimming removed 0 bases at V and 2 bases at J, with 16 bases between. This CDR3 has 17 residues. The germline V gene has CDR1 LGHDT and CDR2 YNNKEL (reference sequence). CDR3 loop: CASSQEVVGSNQETQYF. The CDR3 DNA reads TGTGCCAGCAGCCAAGAGGTGGTAGGGAGTAATCAAGAGACCCAGTACTTC.

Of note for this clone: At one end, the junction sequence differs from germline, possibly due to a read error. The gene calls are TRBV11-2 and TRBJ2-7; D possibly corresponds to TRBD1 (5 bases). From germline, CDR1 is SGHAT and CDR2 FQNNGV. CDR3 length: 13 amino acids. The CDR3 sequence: CASSLPGPVQLYF. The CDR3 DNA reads TGTGCCAGCAGCTTACCAGGGCCGGTTCAATTATATTTC. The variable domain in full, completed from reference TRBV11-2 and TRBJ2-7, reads EAGVAQSPRYKIIEKRQSVAFWCNPISGHATLYWYQQILGQGPKLLIQFQNNGVVDDSQLPKDRFSAERLKGVDSTLKIQPAKLEDSAVYLCASSLPGPVQLYFGPGTRLTVT.

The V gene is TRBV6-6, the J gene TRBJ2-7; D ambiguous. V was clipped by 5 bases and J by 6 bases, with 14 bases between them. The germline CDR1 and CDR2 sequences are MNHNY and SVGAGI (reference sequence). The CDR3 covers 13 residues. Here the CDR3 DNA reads TGTGCCAGCAGTGCGCTTGGGCCAACCGAGCAGTACTTC. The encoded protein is CASSALGPTEQYF.

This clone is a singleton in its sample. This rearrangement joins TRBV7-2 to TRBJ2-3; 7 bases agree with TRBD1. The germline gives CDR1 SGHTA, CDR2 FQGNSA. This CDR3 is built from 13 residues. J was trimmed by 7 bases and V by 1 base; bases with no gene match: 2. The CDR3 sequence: CASSLDRGNTQYF. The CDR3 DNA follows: TGTGCCAGCAGCTTAGACAGGGGAAATACGCAGTATTTT. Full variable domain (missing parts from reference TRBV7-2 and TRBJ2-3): GAGVSQSPSNKVTEKGKDVELRCDPISGHTALYWYRQSLGQGLEFLIYFQGNSAPDKSGLPSDRFSAERTGGSVSTLTIQRTQQEDSAVYLCASSLDRGNTQYFGPGTRLTVL.

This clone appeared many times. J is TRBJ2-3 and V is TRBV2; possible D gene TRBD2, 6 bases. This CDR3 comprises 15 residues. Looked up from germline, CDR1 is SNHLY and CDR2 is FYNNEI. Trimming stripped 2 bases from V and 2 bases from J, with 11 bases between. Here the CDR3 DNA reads TGTGCCAGCAGTGAAACGGGGAGGATCACAGATACGCAGTATTTT. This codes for CASSETGRITDTQYF.

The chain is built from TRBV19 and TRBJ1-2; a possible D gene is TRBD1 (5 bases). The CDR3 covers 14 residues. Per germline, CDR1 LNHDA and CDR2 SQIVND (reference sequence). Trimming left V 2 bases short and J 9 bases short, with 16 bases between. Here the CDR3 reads CASSIYDSGNSYTF. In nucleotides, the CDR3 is TGTGCCAGTAGTATATATGACAGTGGCAACAGCTACACCTTC. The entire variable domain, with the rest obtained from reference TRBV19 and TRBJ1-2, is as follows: DGGITQSPKYLFRKEGQNVTLSCEQNLNHDAMYWYRQDPGQGLRLIYYSQIVNDFQKGDIAEGYSVSREKKESFPLTVTSAQKNPTAFYLCASSIYDSGNSYTFGSGTRLTVV.

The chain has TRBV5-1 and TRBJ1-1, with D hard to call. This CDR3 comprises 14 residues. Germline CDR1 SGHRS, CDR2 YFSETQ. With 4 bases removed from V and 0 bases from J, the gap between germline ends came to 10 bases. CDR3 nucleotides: TGCGCCAGCAGCCTGACAACCGTGAACACTGAAGCTTTCTTT. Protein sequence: CASSLTTVNTEAFF. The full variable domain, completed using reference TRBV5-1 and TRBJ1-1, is KAGVTQTPRYLIKTRGQQVTLSCSPISGHRSVSWYQQTPGQGLQFLFEYFSETQRNKGNFPGRFSGRQFSNSRSEMNVSTLELGDSALYLCASSLTTVNTEAFFGQGTRLTVV.

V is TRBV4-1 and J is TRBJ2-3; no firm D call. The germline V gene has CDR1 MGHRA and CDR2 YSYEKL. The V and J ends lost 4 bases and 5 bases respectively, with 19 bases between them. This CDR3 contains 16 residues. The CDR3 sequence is CASSLTPTRLKDTQYF. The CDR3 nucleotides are TGCGCCAGCAGCCTCACCCCCACACGGCTGAAAGATACGCAGTATTTT.

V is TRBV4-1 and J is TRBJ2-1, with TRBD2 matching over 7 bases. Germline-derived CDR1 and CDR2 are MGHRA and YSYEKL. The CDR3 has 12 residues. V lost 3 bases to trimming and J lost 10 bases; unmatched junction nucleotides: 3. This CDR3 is CASSQRTREQFF. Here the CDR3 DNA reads TGCGCCAGCAGCCAGCGGACTAGGGAGCAGTTCTTC.

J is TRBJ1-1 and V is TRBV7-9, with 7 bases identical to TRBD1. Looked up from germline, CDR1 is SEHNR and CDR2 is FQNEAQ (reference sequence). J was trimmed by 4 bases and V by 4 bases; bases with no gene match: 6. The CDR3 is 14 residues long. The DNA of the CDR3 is TGTGCCAGCAGCTCAACGTACAGGGGCACTGAAGCTTTCTTT. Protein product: CASSSTYRGTEAFF.

This chain's CDR3 is CATSRGGGGETQYF. CDR3 sequence (DNA): TGTGCCACCAGCAGAGGGGGTGGGGGCGAGACCCAGTACTTC. The chain carries TRBV15 and TRBJ2-5; possible D gene TRBD1, 6 bases. Trimming shortened V by 1 base and J by 5 bases, and 11 bases separated the two germline ends. The V gene's germline CDR1 is LNHNV and CDR2 YYDKDF (reference sequence). This CDR3 region has 14 residues.

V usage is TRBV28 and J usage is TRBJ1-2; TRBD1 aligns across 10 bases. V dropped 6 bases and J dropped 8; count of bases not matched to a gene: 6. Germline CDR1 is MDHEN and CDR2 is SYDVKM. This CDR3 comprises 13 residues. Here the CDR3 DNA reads TGTGCCAGCAGCTCCCGACAGGGGGCCGGCTACACCTTC. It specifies CASSSRQGAGYTF.

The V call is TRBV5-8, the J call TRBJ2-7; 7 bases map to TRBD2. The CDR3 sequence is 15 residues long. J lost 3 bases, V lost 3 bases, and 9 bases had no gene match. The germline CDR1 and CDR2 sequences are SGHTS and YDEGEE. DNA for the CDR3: TGTGCCAGCAGCTCTCGCCGGGGGGTTATCTACGAGCAGTACTTC. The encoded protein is CASSSRRGVIYEQYF.

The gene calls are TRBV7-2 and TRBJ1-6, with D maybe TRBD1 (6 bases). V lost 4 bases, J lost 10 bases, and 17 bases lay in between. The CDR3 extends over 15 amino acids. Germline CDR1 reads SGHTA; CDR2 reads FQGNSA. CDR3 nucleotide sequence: TGTGCCAGCAGCTCAATTCTGGGGGGGCGCTCACCCCTCCACTTT. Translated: CASSSILGGRSPLHF.

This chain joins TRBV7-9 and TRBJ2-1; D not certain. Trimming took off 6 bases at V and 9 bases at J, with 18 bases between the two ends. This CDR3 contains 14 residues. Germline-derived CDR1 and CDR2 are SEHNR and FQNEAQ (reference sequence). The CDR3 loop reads CASRPHGDPGEQFF. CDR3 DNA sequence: TGTGCCAGCAGGCCTCATGGGGATCCGGGTGAGCAGTTCTTC.

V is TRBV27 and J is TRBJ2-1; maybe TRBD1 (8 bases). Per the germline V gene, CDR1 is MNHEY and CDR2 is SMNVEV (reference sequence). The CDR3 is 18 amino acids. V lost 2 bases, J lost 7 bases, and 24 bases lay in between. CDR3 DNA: TGTGCCAGCAGTTTACGACAGGGGAGGGGGTGGTTTAGGAATGAGCAGTTCTTC. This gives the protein CASSLRQGRGWFRNEQFF.

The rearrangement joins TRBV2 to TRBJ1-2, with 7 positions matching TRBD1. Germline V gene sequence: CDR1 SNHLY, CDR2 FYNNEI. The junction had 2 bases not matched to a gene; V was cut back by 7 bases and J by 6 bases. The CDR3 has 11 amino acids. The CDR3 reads CASNRGNGYTF. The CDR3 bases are TGTGCCAGCAACAGGGGAAATGGCTACACCTTC.

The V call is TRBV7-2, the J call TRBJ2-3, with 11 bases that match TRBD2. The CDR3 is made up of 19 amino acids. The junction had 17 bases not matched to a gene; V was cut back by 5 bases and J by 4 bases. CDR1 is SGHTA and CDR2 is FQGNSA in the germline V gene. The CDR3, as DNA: TGTGCCAGCAGCCCCCCGGGACAGGCTCTAGCGGGAGGCCCAGATACGCAGTATTTT. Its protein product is CASSPPGQALAGGPDTQYF.

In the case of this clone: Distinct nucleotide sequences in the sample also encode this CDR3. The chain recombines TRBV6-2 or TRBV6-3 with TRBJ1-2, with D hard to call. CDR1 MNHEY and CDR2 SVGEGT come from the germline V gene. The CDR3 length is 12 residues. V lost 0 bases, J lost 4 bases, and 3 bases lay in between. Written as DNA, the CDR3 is TGTGCCAGCAGTTACTCCAGCTATGGCTACACCTTC. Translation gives CASSYSSYGYTF.

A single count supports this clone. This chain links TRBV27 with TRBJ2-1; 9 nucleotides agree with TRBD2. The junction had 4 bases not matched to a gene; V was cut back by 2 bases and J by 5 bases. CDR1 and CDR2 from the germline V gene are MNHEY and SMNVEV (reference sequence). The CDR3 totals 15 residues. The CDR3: CASSLEAGGNNEQFF. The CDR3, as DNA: TGTGCCAGCAGTTTAGAAGCGGGAGGTAACAATGAGCAGTTCTTC.

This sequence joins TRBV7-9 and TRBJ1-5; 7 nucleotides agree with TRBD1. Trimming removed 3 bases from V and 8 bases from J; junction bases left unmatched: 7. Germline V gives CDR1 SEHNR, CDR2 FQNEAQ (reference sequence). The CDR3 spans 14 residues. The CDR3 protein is CASSFSGGEEPQHF. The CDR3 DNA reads TGTGCCAGCAGCTTTTCAGGGGGAGAAGAGCCCCAGCATTTT.

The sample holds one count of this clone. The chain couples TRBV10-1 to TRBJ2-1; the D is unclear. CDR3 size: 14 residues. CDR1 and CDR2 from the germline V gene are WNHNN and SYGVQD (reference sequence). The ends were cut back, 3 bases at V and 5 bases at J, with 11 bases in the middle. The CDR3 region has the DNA TGCGCCAGCAGTGACAATCTTAGGGACAATGAGCAGTTCTTC. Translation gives CASSDNLRDNEQFF.